These 26 T cell receptor beta chains were sequenced from one sample in a study of identical twins. One entry per CDR3 protein results from TCRdb running MiXCR on the 5' RACE reads. The repertoire consists of fewer than 350,000 distinct CDR3 sequences, with approximately 8.5% occurring once and the leading ten covering 2.1%. The same data also contributed to another study, on yellow fever vaccine responses in identical twins.

The sequenced sample consisted of memory (CD45RO+) T cells sorted from blood. All receptors come from a woman under 30 in good health.

This clonotype was seen only a few times. The J gene is TRBJ2-3, the V gene TRBV20-1; perhaps TRBD2 as D (6 bases). Germline V gene sequence: CDR1 DFQATT, CDR2 SNEGSKA (reference sequence). The CDR3 consists of 14 residues. CDR3 residues: CSESPGVGTDTQYF. The CDR3 bases are TGCAGCGAATCACCGGGGGTTGGAACAGATACGCAGTATTTT.

This clonotype turned up a few times. The chain couples TRBV6-2 or TRBV6-3 to TRBJ2-1; no reliable D call. The ends were cut back, 2 bases at V and 3 bases at J, with 8 bases in the middle. CDR1 is MNHEY and CDR2 is SVGEGT in the germline V gene. This CDR3 is 14 amino acids long. The DNA of the CDR3 is TGTGCCAGCAGTTACGGGCGCTACTACAATGAGCAGTTCTTC. It specifies CASSYGRYYNEQFF.

This clonotype has ten or more counts. This chain uses TRBV5-6 with TRBJ2-6; D is unresolved. The CDR3 extends over 16 amino acids. Germline V CDR1 and CDR2: SGHDT, YYEEEE. V lost 1 base to trimming and J lost 4 bases, with 12 bases between them. The CDR3 is CASSLWSKWGANVLTF. The CDR3 nucleotides read TGTGCCAGCAGCTTGTGGTCCAAGTGGGGGGCCAACGTCCTGACTTTC.

This sequence joins TRBV6-1 and TRBJ2-6; no clear D. From germline, CDR1 is MNHNS and CDR2 SASEGT. Trimming took off 11 bases at V and 1 base at J, with 9 bases between the two ends. The CDR3 is 13 amino acids. CDR3 sequence reads: CAYGRSGANVLTF. CDR3 sequence (DNA): TGTGCCTACGGCCGGTCTGGGGCCAACGTCCTGACTTTC.

The chain uses TRBV10-3 and TRBJ2-6; the D gene could be TRBD1 or TRBD2 (5 bases each). V was shortened by 6 bases and J by 0 bases, with 18 bases between the two germline ends. The CDR3 is 18 amino acids. The V gene's germline CDR1 is ENHRY and CDR2 SYGVKD. In DNA, the CDR3 is TGTGCCATCAGGGGGACGACACTACGAGACTCTGGGGCCAACGTCCTGACTTTC. Residues: CAIRGTTLRDSGANVLTF.

This clonotype was recorded a few times. In DNA form, the CDR3 reads TGTGCCAGCAGCTTGACCGGGACAGGGGGCGCAGGTGAAAAACTGTTTTTT. Protein: CASSLTGTGGAGEKLFF. The chain links TRBV7-2 to TRBJ1-4; 12 bases map to TRBD1. This CDR3 has 17 amino acids. CDR1 SGHTA and CDR2 FQGNSA come from the germline V gene. The V and J ends lost 3 bases and 7 bases, in that order; junction bases with no gene match: 9.

The chain has TRBV5-8 and TRBJ2-7; D perhaps matches TRBD1 (5 bases). V lost 3 bases to trimming and J lost 0 bases, with 13 bases between them. Looked up from germline, CDR1 is SGHTS and CDR2 is YDEGEE. The CDR3 is 15 residues long. The CDR3 nucleotides are TGTGCCAGCAGCTACCAGGGTCTAAGCTCCTACGAGCAGTACTTC. Its protein product is CASSYQGLSSYEQYF.

The chain is built from TRBV2 and TRBJ1-1, with a tentative D call TRBD1 (6 bases). Deletions cut 6 bases from V and 5 bases from J, with 19 bases between. Germline V CDR1 and CDR2: SNHLY, FYNNEI. The CDR3 sequence is 15 residues long. This CDR3 reads CASSPRGGGGTEAFF. In DNA, the CDR3 is TGTGCCAGCAGCCCCCGAGGGGGAGGGGGGACTGAAGCTTTCTTT.

The CDR3, as DNA: TGTGCCAGTAACCCAGGACAGGGGGCTGATGGCTACACCTTC. Protein sequence: CASNPGQGADGYTF. This chain connects TRBV19 to TRBJ1-2, with TRBD1 matching over 11 bases. V trimming: 7 bases; J trimming: 6 bases; junction bases outside the gene matches: 7. The CDR3 has 14 residues. Per the germline V gene, CDR1 is LNHDA and CDR2 is SQIVND (reference sequence).

The table lists this clonotype with a few counts. The chain carries TRBV15 and TRBJ2-2; D gene unclear. Germline-derived CDR1 and CDR2 are LNHNV and YYDKDF (reference sequence). CDR3 size: 12 residues. V was cut by 1 base and J by 5 bases, with 2 bases left in between. CDR3 sequence reads: CATSRGTGELFF. The CDR3 bases are TGTGCCACCAGCAGAGGAACCGGGGAGCTGTTTTTT.

This clonotype was picked up a small number of times. This chain joins TRBV24-1 and TRBJ2-1, with TRBD2 matching 9 bases. CDR1 is KGHDR, CDR2 SFDVKD, per germline. V trimming: 5 bases; J trimming: 5 bases; junction bases outside the gene matches: 9. The CDR3 loop spans 16 amino acids. The CDR3 bases are TGTGCCACCAGTGGGATGAGCGGGAGGAGGAACAATGAGCAGTTCTTC. Amino acids: CATSGMSGRRNNEQFF.

This clonotype was observed many times. V usage is TRBV7-9 and J usage is TRBJ2-1, with a tentative D call TRBD1 (6 bases). Trimming shortened V by 6 bases and J by 4 bases, and 16 bases separated the two germline ends. CDR1 and CDR2 from the germline V gene are SEHNR and FQNEAQ (reference sequence). The CDR3 is made up of 15 amino acids. The CDR3 reads CASRDRDKIYNEQFF. CDR3 DNA: TGTGCCAGCAGAGACCGGGACAAGATATACAATGAGCAGTTCTTC.

This clonotype occurred many times. The V call is TRBV4-1, the J call TRBJ2-2, with 11 bases lining up with TRBD2. The CDR3 contains 17 residues. Germline V CDR1 and CDR2: MGHRA, YSYEKL. V shed 2 bases and J 1 base; nucleotides not matched to a gene: 3. Here the CDR3 reads CASSQQTSGVNTGELFF. Here the CDR3 DNA reads TGCGCCAGCAGCCAACAGACTAGCGGGGTGAACACCGGGGAGCTGTTTTTT.

This chain joins TRBV6-1 and TRBJ2-2; 7 nucleotides line up with TRBD2. Germline loops: CDR1 MNHNS, CDR2 SASEGT. The CDR3 totals 16 residues. V gave up 2 bases and J gave up 4 bases; unmatched junction bases: 7. CDR3 sequence (DNA): TGTGCCAGCAGTGAACTGGCGGGAGAGTTCACCGGGGAGCTGTTTTTT. It encodes CASSELAGEFTGELFF.

The chain employs TRBV24-1 and TRBJ2-1, with TRBD2 matching 10 bases. Trimming cost V 4 bases and J 6 bases; bases outside gene matches: 5. CDR3 size: 15 residues. Per germline, CDR1 KGHDR and CDR2 SFDVKD. CDR3 in DNA: TGTGCCACCAGTGACCGGACTAGCGGTGTCAATGAGCAGTTCTTC. Its translation: CATSDRTSGVNEQFF.

There are a few counts of this clonotype. The V and J genes are TRBV6-5 and TRBJ1-1; D is uncertain. The CDR3 extends over 15 amino acids. V was cut by 2 bases and J by 0 bases, with 10 bases left in between. CDR1 and CDR2 from the germline V gene are MNHEY and SVGAGI. CDR3 amino acids: CASSYNLEMNTEAFF. In nucleotides, the CDR3 is TGTGCCAGCAGTTACAACTTGGAAATGAACACTGAAGCTTTCTTT.

This clonotype was counted a few times. The gene calls are TRBV28 and TRBJ1-5; TRBD1 agrees at 7 bases. This CDR3 is built from 16 residues. Germline trimming cut 6 bases from V and 4 bases from J; bases unmatched to any gene: 12. CDR1 and CDR2 from the germline V gene are MDHEN and SYDVKM. Written as DNA, the CDR3 is TGTGCCAGCAGAGGGGCGGACAGGCAGAATAATCAGCCCCAGCATTTT. Protein product: CASRGADRQNNQPQHF.

This clonotype was observed at least ten times. The CDR3 reads CASSPGQLTSYEQYF. In nucleotides, the CDR3 is TGCGCCAGCAGCCCGGGACAGTTAACCTCCTACGAGCAGTACTTC. The V and J genes are TRBV5-1 and TRBJ2-7, with 7 bases that match TRBD1. CDR3 length: 15 amino acids. Germline V gene data show CDR1 as SGHRS and CDR2 as YFSETQ. With 4 bases clipped from V and 0 bases from J, the junction kept 7 bases outside the gene matches.

This clonotype showed up just a few times. The chain links TRBV18 to TRBJ2-1, with D perhaps matching TRBD2 (6 bases). CDR3 length equals 14 residues. Deletions cut 5 bases from V and 5 bases from J, with 13 bases between. Germline values: CDR1 KGHSH, CDR2 LQKENI. The CDR3 DNA follows: TGTGCCAGCTCAATCCAGGGCGGGAACAATGAGCAGTTCTTC. Translating gives CASSIQGGNNEQFF.

There are many counts of this clonotype. The chain couples TRBV12-3 or TRBV12-4 to TRBJ1-1, with D unresolved. The CDR3 totals 15 residues. With 7 bases removed from V and 1 base from J, the gap between germline ends came to 16 bases. The CDR3, as DNA: TGTGCCAGCACCCGGACGGAGGATGGGAACACTGAAGCTTTCTTT. Residues: CASTRTEDGNTEAFF.

The CDR3 coding sequence is TGTGCCATGAGCCCCGGGCCCGACTGCTCTGGGGCCAACGTCCTGACTTTC. Amino acids: CAMSPGPDCSGANVLTF. This chain uses TRBV5-7 with TRBJ2-6; D remains ambiguous. TRBV5-7 has ORF status, its function being uncertain. V was shortened by 9 bases and J by 0 bases, with 19 bases between the two germline ends. The CDR3 totals 17 residues.

This clonotype has just a few counts. The chain links TRBV20-1 to TRBJ1-3; TRBD1 matches 7 bases. There are 14 residues in the CDR3. Germline lookup yields CDR1 DFQATT and CDR2 SNEGSKA (reference sequence). V was pared by 0 bases and J by 4 bases, with 3 bases of the junction left unmatched. This chain's CDR3 is CSARERDSGNTIYF. The CDR3 nucleotides are TGCAGTGCTAGAGAGCGGGACAGCGGAAACACCATATATTTT.

J is TRBJ2-1 and V is TRBV20-1; 7 nucleotides agree with TRBD2. This CDR3 spans 12 amino acids. Losses at the gene ends were 3 bases for V and 9 bases for J; bases not matched to a gene: 5. Looked up from germline, CDR1 is DFQATT and CDR2 is SNEGSKA (reference sequence). CDR3 sequence reads: CSARVWGGEQFF. As DNA, the CDR3 is TGCAGTGCTAGGGTTTGGGGGGGTGAGCAGTTCTTC.

This clonotype occurred many times. This chain uses TRBV20-1 with TRBJ2-1; no reliable D call. Between the trimmed V and J ends, which lost 5 bases and 0 bases, there was a span of 11 bases. This CDR3 comprises 14 residues. Germline-derived CDR1 and CDR2 are DFQATT and SNEGSKA (reference sequence). The CDR3 reads CSASGDSSYNEQFF. The DNA of the CDR3 is TGCAGTGCTTCCGGAGATAGCTCCTACAATGAGCAGTTCTTC.

The V call is TRBV24-1, the J call TRBJ2-7, with D perhaps TRBD1 (8 bases). CDR1 is KGHDR and CDR2 is SFDVKD in the germline V gene. The CDR3 covers 16 residues. With 4 bases removed from V and 6 bases from J, the gap between germline ends came to 21 bases. The CDR3 sequence: CATSDPGQGGLAEQYF. CDR3 sequence (DNA): TGTGCCACCAGTGACCCCGGACAGGGAGGGCTCGCCGAGCAGTACTTC.

The chain links TRBV7-3 to TRBJ2-1; D assignment may be TRBD1 or TRBD2 (6 bases each). Germline CDR1 is SGHTA and CDR2 is FQGTGA. CDR3 length: 14 residues. V was shortened by 3 bases and J by 10 bases, with 16 bases between the two germline ends. The CDR3 DNA is TGTGCCAGCAGCTTCGCCCCGGGGGCTTGGGAGCAGTTCTTC. As protein: CASSFAPGAWEQFF.